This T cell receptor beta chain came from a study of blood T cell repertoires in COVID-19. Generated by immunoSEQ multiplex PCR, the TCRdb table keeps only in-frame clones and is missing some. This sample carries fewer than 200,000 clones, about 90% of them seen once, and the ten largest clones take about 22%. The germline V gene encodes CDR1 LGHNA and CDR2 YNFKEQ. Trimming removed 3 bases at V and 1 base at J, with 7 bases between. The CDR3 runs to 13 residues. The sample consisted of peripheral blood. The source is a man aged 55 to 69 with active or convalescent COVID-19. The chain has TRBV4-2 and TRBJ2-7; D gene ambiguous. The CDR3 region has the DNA TGTGCCAGCAGCCACAGGCCATCCTACGAGCAGTACTTC. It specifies CASSHRPSYEQYF.